This TCR beta chain is from a study of blood T cell repertoires in COVID-19. V was shortened by 3 bases and J by 2 bases, with 7 bases between the two germline ends. CDR1 and CDR2 from the germline V gene are LGHDT and YNNKEL (reference sequence). This CDR3 region has 13 residues. Assay used: immunoSEQ multiplex PCR; TCRdb lists only in-frame clones, some missing. Among 65,000 to 80,000 clones listed, around nine tenths were seen once. The sequence was collected from a man in his 70s with active or convalescent COVID-19. Sample: peripheral blood. The genes are TRBV3-1 (or the pseudogene TRBV3-2) and TRBJ2-5; D unresolved. The CDR3 nucleotides read TGTGCCAGCAGCCAGCGAGTTCAAGAGACCCAGTACTTC. It specifies CASSQRVQETQYF.